These 28 T cell receptor beta chains came from one sample sequenced in a study of monozygotic twins with inflammatory bowel disease. From the 5' RACE reads, TCRdb lists one entry per CDR3 protein and no DNA. With over 150,000 distinct CDR3 sequences in the sample, the ten largest clones hold 2.8%. The sequenced sample was blood. All receptors derive from a human donor with ulcerative colitis or Crohn's disease, or a healthy co-twin of an affected twin (not recorded which).

The chain uses TRBV14 and TRBJ2-1. Germline V gene sequence: CDR1 SGHDN, CDR2 FVKESK. This CDR3 has 15 amino acids. The chain's CDR3 is CASRSQGSSYNEQFF.

V usage is TRBV12-3 or TRBV12-4 and J usage is TRBJ2-7; TCRdb lists TRBD2, though no DNA is available to test this call. The CDR3 extends over 12 amino acids. This CDR3 reads CASSYGGYEQYF.

J is TRBJ2-5 and V is TRBV14; TCRdb designates TRBD1, a call that cannot be tested without DNA. The germline CDR1 and CDR2 sequences are SGHDN and FVKESK. This CDR3 comprises 15 residues. CDR3 protein: CASSQVQGSQETQYF.

V is TRBV6-5 and J is TRBJ1-2; TCRdb picks TRBD1, but there is no DNA to check that call. Looked up from germline, CDR1 is MNHEY and CDR2 is SVGAGI. This CDR3 has 16 residues. The CDR3 sequence is CASSYFVTGTPDGYTF.

This chain uses TRBV11-2 with TRBJ1-2. Per germline, CDR1 SGHAT and CDR2 FQNNGV. This CDR3 comprises 11 residues. CDR3: CASSLGTGYTF.

The V gene is TRBV7-8, the J gene TRBJ1-1; TCRdb outputs TRBD1, but without DNA this stays unchecked. The CDR3 totals 16 residues. CDR1 is SGHVS, CDR2 FQNEAQ, per germline. The CDR3 here is CASSFPRTGVNTEAFF.

The chain carries TRBV10-3 and TRBJ2-7; checking the TCRdb D call of TRBD2 is not possible without DNA. The CDR3 extends over 17 amino acids. Per germline, CDR1 ENHRY and CDR2 SYGVKD. CDR3 loop: CAISDRTSGNSSYEQYF.

The rearrangement joins TRBV30 to TRBJ1-3; TCRdb's D call of TRBD1 is untestable without DNA. CDR3 size: 13 residues. Germline V lookup: CDR1 GTSNPN, CDR2 SVGIG (reference sequence). CDR3: CAWSGGAGNTIYF. The whole variable domain, remainder taken from reference TRBV30 and TRBJ1-3, is SQTIHQWPATLVQPVGSPLSLECTVEGTSNPNLYWYRQAAGRGLQLLFYSVGIGQISSEVPQNLSASRPQDRQFILSSKKLLLSDSGFYLCAWSGGAGNTIYFGEGSWLTVV.

This chain connects TRBV6-5 to TRBJ1-1; absent DNA, TCRdb's TRBD1 call cannot be checked. The CDR3 consists of 17 residues. Germline V gene sequence: CDR1 MNHEY, CDR2 SVGAGI. The CDR3 loop is CASSRGQGAGENTEAFF.

This rearrangement joins TRBV12-3 or TRBV12-4 to TRBJ2-3; with no DNA, the TCRdb D assignment of TRBD2 cannot be verified. CDR3 length equals 12 residues. CDR3 amino acids: CASGGGPDTQYF.

V and J are TRBV24-1 and TRBJ2-2; TCRdb picks TRBD1, but there is no DNA to check that call. The CDR3 has 13 amino acids. Germline CDR1 KGHDR, CDR2 SFDVKD. CDR3 loop: CATTRGDTGELFF.

J is TRBJ1-1 and V is TRBV5-1. Germline assignment: CDR1 SGHRS and CDR2 YFSETQ. CDR3 length equals 14 residues. The CDR3 sequence is CASSLQDWNTEAFF.

This CDR3 is CASSLQEMGTEAFF. The J gene is TRBJ1-1, the V gene TRBV12-3 or TRBV12-4. This CDR3 is 14 amino acids long.

This sequence joins TRBV29-1 and TRBJ1-6. CDR3 length: 13 residues. Germline V gene lookup returns CDR1 SQVTM and CDR2 ANQGSEA. CDR3 region: CSVQTWSNSPLHF.

The rearrangement links TRBV5-1 to TRBJ2-3. This CDR3 has 13 residues. CDR1 and CDR2 (germline): SGHRS, YFSETQ. CDR3 residues: CASSLASQETQYF.

The chain has TRBV5-1 and TRBJ2-5. This CDR3 region has 12 residues. Germline V gene sequence: CDR1 SGHRS, CDR2 YFSETQ. This CDR3 is CASRREGETQYF.

This chain connects TRBV29-1 to TRBJ2-7; the D call from TCRdb, TRBD2, cannot be confirmed without DNA. The germline V gene has CDR1 SQVTM and CDR2 ANQGSEA. The CDR3 covers 14 residues. CDR3 protein: CSVETSAGGREQYF.

This chain joins TRBV7-2 and TRBJ2-7; TCRdb gives TRBD2 as the D gene, but with no DNA this cannot be confirmed. Germline-derived CDR1 and CDR2 are SGHTA and FQGNSA. The CDR3 spans 15 residues. The CDR3: CASSLVSRGVYEQYF.

The CDR3 region is CASSEFKPKSSGANVLTF. The chain links TRBV10-1 to TRBJ2-6. Germline CDR1 is WNHNN and CDR2 is SYGVQD (reference sequence). This CDR3 contains 18 residues.

The chain recombines TRBV4-1 with TRBJ2-7. The length of the CDR3 is 16 residues. Per the germline V gene, CDR1 is MGHRA and CDR2 is YSYEKL. The CDR3 sequence is CASSQLLTAGTYEQYF.

The chain recombines TRBV28 with TRBJ1-2; lacking DNA, the TRBD1 call made by TCRdb goes unchecked. This CDR3 is 15 amino acids long. Germline V lookup: CDR1 MDHEN, CDR2 SYDVKM. The CDR3 sequence is CASSFGDRNYYGYTF.

The rearrangement uses TRBV7-2 and TRBJ1-5; TCRdb calls TRBD1, which cannot be checked without DNA. Germline loops: CDR1 SGHTA, CDR2 FQGNSA. The CDR3 covers 12 residues. The CDR3: CASSLPVQPQHF.

The V gene is TRBV10-2, the J gene TRBJ2-6; TCRdb picks TRBD2, but there is no DNA to check that call. CDR1 and CDR2 from the germline V gene are WSHSY and SAAADI. CDR3 length equals 15 residues. The CDR3: CASSVGRVGANVLTF.

This chain connects TRBV7-7 to TRBJ2-3; TCRdb picks TRBD2, but there is no DNA to check that call. CDR3 size: 15 residues. Germline CDR1 SSHAT, CDR2 FNYEAQ (reference sequence). The CDR3: CASSLDGRAFNTQYF.

This chain links TRBV5-5 with TRBJ2-7; the TCRdb call, TRBD1, lacks DNA for checking. CDR3 size: 15 residues. Germline V gene lookup returns CDR1 SGHKS and CDR2 YYEKEE (reference sequence). The CDR3 sequence: CASSFSLGGYYEQYF.

This chain's CDR3 is CASSQDRRRGIDEQYF. This rearrangement joins TRBV14 to TRBJ2-7; there is no DNA to check the TCRdb D call of TRBD1. The CDR3 runs to 16 residues. From germline, CDR1 is SGHDN and CDR2 FVKESK. The whole variable domain, remainder taken from reference TRBV14 and TRBJ2-7, is EAGVTQFPSHSVIEKGQTVTLRCDPISGHDNLYWYRRVMGKEIKFLLHFVKESKQDESGMPNNRFLAERTGGTYSTLKVQPAELEDSGVYFCASSQDRRRGIDEQYFGPGTRLTVT.

The J gene is TRBJ2-5, the V gene TRBV5-1; TCRdb's D call, TRBD2, is unchecked because there is no DNA. The CDR3 is made up of 17 amino acids. CDR1 and CDR2 (germline): SGHRS, YFSETQ. The CDR3 sequence is CASSLAGLAGLQETQYF.

The chain recombines TRBV20-1 with TRBJ2-2; TCRdb indicates TRBD1, and absent DNA this call remains unverified. The V gene's germline CDR1 is DFQATT and CDR2 SNEGSKA (reference sequence). CDR3 size: 16 residues. The CDR3 reads CSARSSRDRHTGELFF.